The clone carrying this TCR beta chain has only a few counts. Its specificity is unknown. The source of the sample is a study of cytomegalovirus exposure and HLA in healthy donors. Primers: 60 Vbeta forward and 13 Jbeta reverse. Using immunoSEQ multiplex PCR, the repertoire was profiled, and TCRdb retains in-frame clones only, with some absent. The table shows about 96,000 clones, with roughly 74% occurring only once. Regarding the study as a whole: Per published accounts, TCR beta sequences correctly predicted the HLA-A and HLA-B alleles of most subjects.

The sequence was obtained from a woman aged 70-85 years in good health and CMV-seropositive. Material: PBMCs.

CDR3 DNA sequence: TGTGCCAGCAGCTCACAGGGAACAGATACGCAGTATTTT. Translation: CASSSQGTDTQYF. The chain recombines TRBV11-2 with TRBJ2-3; D is possibly TRBD1 (6 bases). Germline V gives CDR1 SGHAT, CDR2 FQNNGV. V lost 4 bases, J lost 3 bases, and 8 bases lay in between. The CDR3 runs 13 residues.